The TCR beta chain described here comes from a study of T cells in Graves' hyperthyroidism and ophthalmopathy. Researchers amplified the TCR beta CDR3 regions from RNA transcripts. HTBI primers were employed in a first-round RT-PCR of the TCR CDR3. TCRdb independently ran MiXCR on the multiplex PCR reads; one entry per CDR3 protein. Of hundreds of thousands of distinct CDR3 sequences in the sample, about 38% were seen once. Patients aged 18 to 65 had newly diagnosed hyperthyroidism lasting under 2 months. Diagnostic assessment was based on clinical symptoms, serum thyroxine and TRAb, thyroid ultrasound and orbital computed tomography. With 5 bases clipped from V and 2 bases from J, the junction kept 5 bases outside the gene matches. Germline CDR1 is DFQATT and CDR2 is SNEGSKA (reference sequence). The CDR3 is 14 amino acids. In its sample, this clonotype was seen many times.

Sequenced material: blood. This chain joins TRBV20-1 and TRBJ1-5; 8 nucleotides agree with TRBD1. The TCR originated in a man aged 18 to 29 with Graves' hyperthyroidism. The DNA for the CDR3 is TGCAGTGCTGAGACAGGGGTGGGCAATCAGCCCCAGCATTTT. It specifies CSAETGVGNQPQHF.